The 16 T cell receptor beta chains below were found in one sample sequenced in a study of early T cells in non-severe SARS-CoV-2 infection. TCRdb independently ran MiXCR on the 5' RACE reads; one entry per CDR3 protein. The sample holds 20,000 to 30,000 distinct CDR3 sequences, about 4.7% seen once. Sequences were obtained from whole blood. Receptor source: an adult who was a healthcare worker with PCR-confirmed SARS-CoV-2 infection or an uninfected control (not recorded which).

This clonotype showed up just a few times. The chain joins TRBV28 to TRBJ1-3; D might be TRBD1 (6 bases). V shed 1 base and J shed 15 bases, with 19 bases lying between them. Germline V CDR1 and CDR2: MDHEN, SYDVKM. This CDR3 region has 14 residues. The CDR3 DNA is TGTGCCAGCAGTTTATTGGGAGGACAGCCCCGAACATATTTT. It specifies CASSLLGGQPRTYF.

This clonotype has a count of ten or more. The chain links TRBV5-6 to TRBJ1-5; 12 bases are a match to TRBD1. The germline V gene has CDR1 SGHDT and CDR2 YYEEEE. This CDR3 contains 16 residues. The ends lost 1 base at V and 7 bases at J; junction bases unmatched: 6. The CDR3 DNA follows: TGTGCCAGCAGCTTGTATGCGGGACAGGGGGCCCAGCCCCAGCATTTT. Translated: CASSLYAGQGAQPQHF.

This clonotype was found many times. The chain combines TRBV19 with TRBJ2-1; maybe TRBD1 (6 bases). The CDR3 is 17 amino acids. Germline loops: CDR1 LNHDA, CDR2 SQIVND (reference sequence). Trimming stripped 6 bases from V and 0 bases from J, with 18 bases between. The CDR3 loop reads CASRALRQAGSYNEQFF. The DNA for the CDR3 is TGTGCCAGTAGAGCCCTACGACAGGCCGGCTCCTACAATGAGCAGTTCTTC.

This clonotype was counted between two and nine times. The chain joins TRBV7-2 to TRBJ2-7; D gene uncertain. The CDR3 runs 13 residues. Germline CDR1 is SGHTA and CDR2 is FQGNSA. The V end lost 1 base, the J end lost 5 bases, and 9 bases lay between the germline ends. This chain's CDR3 is CASSLGQVDEQYF. The CDR3, as DNA: TGTGCCAGCAGCTTAGGGCAGGTAGACGAGCAGTACTTC. Based on the CDR3 plus reference TRBV7-2 and TRBJ2-7, the full variable domain is GAGVSQSPSNKVTEKGKDVELRCDPISGHTALYWYRQSLGQGLEFLIYFQGNSAPDKSGLPSDRFSAERTGGSVSTLTIQRTQQEDSAVYLCASSLGQVDEQYFGPGTRLTVT.

The table lists this clonotype with many counts. The chain is built from TRBV28 and TRBJ1-2, with 8 bases lining up with TRBD1. CDR1 and CDR2 from the germline V gene are MDHEN and SYDVKM. The junction had 12 bases not matched to a gene; V was cut back by 6 bases and J by 6 bases. This CDR3 is 15 amino acids long. In nucleotides, the CDR3 is TGTGCCAGCAGCAAACCCAGGGGGCGATTCGATGGCTACACCTTC. Translated: CASSKPRGRFDGYTF.

This clonotype was counted ten times or more. This chain joins TRBV5-4 and TRBJ2-2; TRBD2 agrees at 9 bases. CDR3 length equals 15 residues. The germline V gene encodes CDR1 SGHNT and CDR2 YYREEE (reference sequence). Trimming at V came to 2 bases and at J to 7 bases, leaving 6 bases not matched to a gene. The CDR3 coding sequence is TGTGCCAGCAGCTTAGGAGGAGCGGGAGGCGGGGAGCTGTTTTTT. Translation gives CASSLGGAGGGELFF.

In this sample, this clonotype turned up many times. This chain connects TRBV29-1 to TRBJ1-1; TRBD1 matches at 9 bases. Looked up from germline, CDR1 is SQVTM and CDR2 is ANQGSEA. CDR3 length equals 12 residues. V lost 7 bases and J lost 4; bases outside the gene matches: 4. DNA of the CDR3: TGCAGCGGACAGACAGGGGGCACTGAAGCTTTCTTT. Translated, it gives CSGQTGGTEAFF.

This clonotype occurred many times. The chain recombines TRBV7-9 with TRBJ1-1; tentatively, D is TRBD1 (5 bases). The CDR3 totals 15 residues. The V end was cut by 5 bases, the J end by 0 bases, with 13 bases between. Germline lookup yields CDR1 SEHNR and CDR2 FQNEAQ (reference sequence). The CDR3 here is CASSPPGRMNTEAFF. The CDR3 bases are TGTGCCAGCAGCCCTCCGGGACGGATGAACACTGAAGCTTTCTTT.

This clonotype has a handful of counts. This chain links TRBV5-4 with TRBJ2-7; TRBD1 aligns across 10 bases. The ends lost 4 bases at V and 3 bases at J; junction bases unmatched: 19. Germline V gives CDR1 SGHNT, CDR2 YYREEE (reference sequence). This CDR3 comprises 19 residues. The CDR3 sequence: CASSPRTGGNSGGIYEQYF. The CDR3 region has the DNA TGTGCCAGCAGCCCCCGGACAGGGGGGAACAGCGGGGGCATCTACGAGCAGTACTTC.

This clonotype has ten or more counts. The CDR3 protein is CASSLGKNQPQHF. The CDR3 region has the DNA TGTGCCAGCAGCCTGGGTAAAAATCAGCCCCAGCATTTT. V gene TRBV12-3 or TRBV12-4 combines with J gene TRBJ1-5; D unclear. CDR3 length equals 13 residues. V lost 6 bases, J lost 4 bases, and 10 bases lay in between.

This clonotype was seen at least ten times. The rearrangement uses TRBV2 and TRBJ2-1; possible D gene TRBD2, 6 bases. Trimming took 1 base from V and 3 from J, leaving 7 bases between them. The CDR3 has 14 residues. CDR1 SNHLY and CDR2 FYNNEI come from the germline V gene. The CDR3, as DNA: TGTGCCAGCAGTGAAGGACTAGTCTACAATGAGCAGTTCTTC. Translation gives CASSEGLVYNEQFF.

This clonotype appeared many times. The V gene is TRBV12-5, the J gene TRBJ2-3, with TRBD2 matching 9 bases. Germline-derived CDR1 and CDR2 are LGHNT and FRNRAP. J lost 0 bases, V lost 1 base, and 2 bases had no gene match. The CDR3 consists of 16 residues. CDR3 region: CASGLGLAESTDTQYF. CDR3 DNA: TGTGCTAGTGGTTTGGGACTAGCGGAGAGCACAGATACGCAGTATTTT. The full variable domain, with the rest looked up from reference TRBV12-5 and TRBJ2-3, is DARVTQTPRHKVTEMGQEVTMRCQPILGHNTVFWYRQTMMQGLELLAYFRNRAPLDDSGMPKDRFSAEMPDATLATLKIQPSEPRDSAVYFCASGLGLAESTDTQYFGPGTRLTVL.

This clonotype showed up many times. The V gene is TRBV5-6, the J gene TRBJ2-3; TRBD1 matches 7 bases. The germline CDR1 and CDR2 sequences are SGHDT and YYEEEE. The ends lost 0 bases at V and 1 base at J; junction bases unmatched: 2. This CDR3 contains 15 residues. The CDR3 DNA sequence: TGTGCCAGCAGCTTGGCAGGGGGACGCACAGATACGCAGTATTTT. It yields the protein CASSLAGGRTDTQYF.

This clonotype was picked up many times. V is TRBV7-6 and J is TRBJ2-2; 7 bases are a match to TRBD2. J lost 5 bases, V lost 5 bases, and 8 bases had no gene match. This CDR3 has 15 residues. CDR1 and CDR2 from the germline V gene are SGHVS and FNYEAQ. CDR3 nucleotide sequence: TGTGCCAGCAGCCCTGGCGGGAGTGGTACCGGGGAGCTGTTTTTT. Protein product: CASSPGGSGTGELFF.

This clonotype came up many times. This rearrangement joins TRBV11-2 to TRBJ2-1, with D hard to call. Germline CDR1 is SGHAT and CDR2 is FQNNGV. The CDR3 runs to 15 residues. The V and J ends lost 4 bases and 0 bases respectively, with 10 bases between them. The CDR3: CASSSTQISYNEQFF. The CDR3 DNA reads as TGTGCCAGCAGCTCTACGCAGATCTCCTACAATGAGCAGTTCTTC. The whole variable domain, remainder taken from reference TRBV11-2 and TRBJ2-1, is EAGVAQSPRYKIIEKRQSVAFWCNPISGHATLYWYQQILGQGPKLLIQFQNNGVVDDSQLPKDRFSAERLKGVDSTLKIQPAKLEDSAVYLCASSSTQISYNEQFFGPGTRLTVL.

This clonotype showed up many times. V gene TRBV18 combines with J gene TRBJ1-5; D is undetermined. Germline V gene sequence: CDR1 KGHSH, CDR2 LQKENI. V dropped 6 bases and J dropped 2 bases, with 11 bases sitting between them. The CDR3 is 14 amino acids. CDR3 residues: CASSQDVGNQPQHF. For the CDR3, the DNA is TGTGCCAGCTCGCAGGACGTAGGCAATCAGCCCCAGCATTTT.